This entry lists 28 T cell receptor beta chains sequenced from one sample in a study of beta chain features in type 1 diabetes. Expressed TCRB transcripts got sequenced, as all isolated RNA was reverse transcribed. Produced via immunoSEQ multiplex PCR; TCRdb's table is partial and in-frame only. The data contain about 930,000 clones, roughly 15% of them singletons. Sequenced input: naive CD4+ T cells from blood. Receptors originate from a woman between 18 and 29 years old in good health.

This clone occurred a few times. CDR3 sequence reads: CASSPDRREQYF. In DNA, the CDR3 is TGTGCCAGCAGCCCCGACAGACGCGAGCAGTACTTC. The chain joins TRBV28 to TRBJ2-7; D possibly corresponds to TRBD1 (5 bases). Germline V gives CDR1 MDHEN, CDR2 SYDVKM. The CDR3 has 12 residues. The V and J ends lost 6 bases and 6 bases respectively, with 12 bases between them.

This clone came up a few times. This chain uses TRBV7-2 with TRBJ2-3; possible D gene TRBD2, 5 bases. Looked up from germline, CDR1 is SGHTA and CDR2 is FQGNSA. Trimming took off 4 bases at V and 0 bases at J, with 11 bases between the two ends. The CDR3 is 15 amino acids. The CDR3 region has the DNA TGTGCCAGCAGCTCGATGGGAGTTAGCACAGATACGCAGTATTTT. Translation: CASSSMGVSTDTQYF.

This clone was seen a few times. The chain carries TRBV28 and TRBJ1-1, with 10 positions matching TRBD1. V lost 4 bases and J lost 4; bases outside the gene matches: 6. Germline CDR1 reads MDHEN; CDR2 reads SYDVKM. The CDR3 contains 15 residues. The CDR3 region is CASSSGTGAATEAFF. The CDR3 DNA reads TGTGCCAGCAGTTCGGGGACAGGGGCGGCCACTGAAGCTTTCTTT.

The chain combines TRBV5-6 with TRBJ1-2; the D is unclear. Germline CDR1 is SGHDT and CDR2 is YYEEEE. The CDR3 is 16 residues long. Trimming cost V 4 bases and J 0 bases, with 16 bases left between them. The DNA for the CDR3 is TGTGCCAGCAGCCCCCGGGGAGCAGGCACTAACTATGGCTACACCTTC. It codes for CASSPRGAGTNYGYTF.

In nucleotides, the CDR3 is TGTGCCAGCAGTAGGGACAGGGGATTTTACGAGGAGACCCAGTACTTC. It yields the protein CASSRDRGFYEETQYF. V is TRBV28 and J is TRBJ2-5; 10 nucleotides line up with TRBD1. The length of the CDR3 is 16 residues. The V segment lost 5 bases and the J segment 5 bases; nucleotides outside the gene matches: 11. Germline V gives CDR1 MDHEN, CDR2 SYDVKM.

The chain carries TRBV28 and TRBJ2-7; D assignment may be TRBD1 or TRBD2 (6 bases each). V was pared by 8 bases and J by 2 bases, with 13 bases between. Per the germline V gene, CDR1 is MDHEN and CDR2 is SYDVKM. This CDR3 region has 13 residues. CDR3 protein: CASRGGSPYEQYF. The CDR3 DNA reads as TGTGCCAGCCGAGGGGGGAGCCCCTACGAGCAGTACTTC.

This clone occurred a few times. The same CDR3 is also encoded by other DNA sequences in this sample. V gene TRBV20-1 combines with J gene TRBJ2-7; D remains unclear. V dropped 1 base and J dropped 2 bases, with 3 bases sitting between them. The germline V gene encodes CDR1 DFQATT and CDR2 SNEGSKA (reference sequence). CDR3 length: 11 residues. The DNA for the CDR3 is TGCAGTGCTAGAGCGGCCTACGAGCAGTACTTC. Translating it yields CSARAAYEQYF.

The chain combines TRBV7-2 with TRBJ2-3; D gene ambiguous. Germline V gene data show CDR1 as SGHTA and CDR2 as FQGNSA. This CDR3 region has 10 residues. V lost 9 bases to trimming and J lost 8 bases, with 9 bases between them. The CDR3 region is CASSLGTQYF. CDR3 DNA: TGTGCCAGTTCGCTAGGTACGCAGTATTTT.

The rearrangement uses TRBV6-5 and TRBJ1-2; possibly TRBD1 for D (6 bases). The CDR3 is 14 residues long. Germline loops: CDR1 MNHEY, CDR2 SVGAGI. V lost 6 bases and J 4 bases, leaving 15 bases between the germline ends. The chain's CDR3 is CASRLNRESYGYTF. CDR3 nucleotide sequence: TGTGCCAGCAGACTTAACAGGGAGAGCTATGGCTACACCTTC.

This sequence joins TRBV7-2 and TRBJ2-7; D gene uncertain. The CDR3 loop spans 14 amino acids. V was trimmed by 1 base and J by 3 bases, leaving 10 bases between them. CDR1 SGHTA and CDR2 FQGNSA come from the germline V gene. CDR3 in DNA: TGTGCCAGCAGCTTAGGATCCGTAAACTACGAGCAGTACTTC. It encodes CASSLGSVNYEQYF.

The chain uses TRBV6-5 and TRBJ2-7, with D uncertain. Deletions cut 0 bases from V and 9 bases from J, with 15 bases between. The CDR3 spans 14 residues. CDR1 is MNHEY and CDR2 is SVGAGI in the germline V gene. The CDR3 DNA reads as TGTGCCAGCAGTTACTCCGGGCTTAACCGACGGCAGTACTTC. Translating it yields CASSYSGLNRRQYF.

This clone was counted a few times. The genes are TRBV18 and TRBJ2-1; D not resolved. This CDR3 has 16 residues. The V and J ends lost 3 bases and 4 bases respectively, with 16 bases between them. Germline CDR1 and CDR2: KGHSH and LQKENI. This chain's CDR3 is CASSPRGNPQYNEQFF. The CDR3 nucleotides are TGTGCCAGCTCACCTCGAGGCAACCCTCAATACAATGAGCAGTTCTTC.

The rearrangement links TRBV4-1 to TRBJ2-3; no definite D call. This CDR3 contains 16 residues. The V gene's germline CDR1 is MGHRA and CDR2 YSYEKL. The V end was cut by 1 base, the J end by 3 bases, with 14 bases between. DNA of the CDR3: TGCGCCAGCAGCCAAGGTAGTGCGCTTAGGACAGATACGCAGTATTTT. It translates to CASSQGSALRTDTQYF.

The chain's CDR3 is CASSSDRAFEKLFF. Written as DNA, the CDR3 is TGTGCCAGCAGCTCCGACAGGGCTTTCGAAAAACTGTTTTTT. The gene calls are TRBV7-6 and TRBJ1-4; 7 nucleotides line up with TRBD1. The V and J ends lost 4 bases and 8 bases, in that order; junction bases with no gene match: 7. Germline V CDR1 and CDR2: SGHVS, FNYEAQ. The CDR3 extends over 14 amino acids.

This chain connects TRBV6-5 to TRBJ1-4; D perhaps matches TRBD1 (5 bases). There are 13 residues in the CDR3. From germline, CDR1 is MNHEY and CDR2 SVGAGI. V dropped 2 bases and J dropped 6 bases, with 7 bases sitting between them. The CDR3 bases are TGTGCCAGCAGTTACCGGACATATGAAAAACTGTTTTTT. This sequence encodes CASSYRTYEKLFF.

The sample holds a few counts of this clone. The rearrangement links TRBV6-5 to TRBJ1-1; D ambiguous. The CDR3 is 15 residues long. Trimming removed 4 bases at V and 1 base at J, with 13 bases between. The germline V gene has CDR1 MNHEY and CDR2 SVGAGI. The DNA for the CDR3 is TGTGCCAGCAGTTCTCTAGGAGCTCGGAACACTGAAGCTTTCTTT. Amino acids: CASSSLGARNTEAFF.

The chain couples TRBV1 to TRBJ2-7; TRBD2, as called in the table, went unchecked against the DNA. TRBV1 is termed a pseudogene. The CDR3 contains 17 residues. The CDR3 spells CTSSHPDRSGGSYEQYF. The DNA for the CDR3 is TGCACCAGCAGCCATCCAGACCGATCTGGGGGGTCCTACGAGCAGTACTTC.

The chain couples TRBV11-2 to TRBJ1-5; D is undetermined. The CDR3 loop spans 13 amino acids. Trimming removed 1 base at V and 9 bases at J, with 10 bases between. Germline assignment: CDR1 SGHAT and CDR2 FQNNGV. The CDR3 sequence: CASSLGRSWPQHF. The CDR3 region has the DNA TGTGCCAGCAGCTTAGGACGTTCGTGGCCCCAGCATTTT.

This chain joins TRBV6-5 and TRBJ2-5, with TRBD2 as a possible D gene (6 bases). The end of the DNA fits TRBJ2-7 better, so the J call may be wrong. CDR1 and CDR2 (germline): MNHEY, SVGAGI. This CDR3 has 14 amino acids. The CDR3, as DNA: TGTGCCAGCAGAAGGGACTCGAGCTCCTACGAGCAGTACTTC. Its protein product is CASRRDSSSYEQYF.

This rearrangement joins TRBV4-2 to TRBJ2-7; the D gene is possibly TRBD1 (5 bases). The CDR3 runs 14 residues. Trimming shortened V by 0 bases and J by 1 base, and 7 bases separated the two germline ends. Germline CDR1 LGHNA, CDR2 YNFKEQ. CDR3 in DNA: TGTGCCAGCAGCCAAGAAGGGGCATCCTACGAGCAGTACTTC. Translating it yields CASSQEGASYEQYF.

This CDR3 is CASSLGDSGNTGELFF. DNA for the CDR3: TGCGCCAGCAGCTTGGGGGATAGCGGCAACACCGGGGAGCTGTTTTTT. The chain couples TRBV5-1 to TRBJ2-2; TRBD2 is a possible D gene (6 bases). From germline, CDR1 is SGHRS and CDR2 YFSETQ. The CDR3 runs to 16 residues. V was shortened by 0 bases and J by 2 bases, with 11 bases between the two germline ends.

This sequence joins TRBV7-2 and TRBJ2-3; 9 bases fit TRBD2. The V gene end was trimmed by 7 bases and the J gene end by 5 bases; junction bases not matched to a gene: 19. CDR3 length equals 18 residues. Germline CDR1 SGHTA, CDR2 FQGNSA. The CDR3 loop is CASTPRGSGSVIRDTQYF. The CDR3 region has the DNA TGTGCCAGCACCCCGCGGGGTAGCGGGAGCGTTATCAGAGATACGCAGTATTTT.

V gene TRBV18 combines with J gene TRBJ2-7, with 10 bases fitting TRBD2. Germline-derived CDR1 and CDR2 are KGHSH and LQKENI. The CDR3 is made up of 15 amino acids. Trimming took 5 bases from V and 2 from J; bases not matched to a gene: 6. The CDR3 here is CASSSEREGAYEQYF. The CDR3 DNA reads TGTGCCAGCTCATCCGAGCGGGAGGGGGCCTACGAGCAGTACTTC.

In this sample, this clone turned up once. The identical CDR3 is also encoded by other nucleotide sequences in the sample. The J gene is TRBJ2-1, the V gene TRBV2; D is undetermined. The V end was cut by 8 bases, the J end by 5 bases, with 10 bases between. CDR3 length: 12 residues. CDR1 SNHLY and CDR2 FYNNEI come from the germline V gene. This chain's CDR3 is CASSPDNNEQFF. CDR3 coding DNA: TGTGCCAGCTCGCCAGATAACAATGAGCAGTTCTTC.

The rearrangement uses TRBV9 and TRBJ1-2; D is ambiguous. CDR1 SGDLS and CDR2 YYNGEE come from the germline V gene. The CDR3 extends over 15 amino acids. Trimming took 3 bases from V and 4 from J, leaving 16 bases between them. The CDR3 loop reads CASSAGGGESYGYTF. The CDR3 DNA reads as TGTGCCAGCAGCGCCGGTGGCGGGGAGTCCTATGGCTACACCTTC.

Regarding this clone: A much larger clone sits a single nucleotide away, making a read error possible. V and J are TRBV7-2 and TRBJ2-3; no clear D. CDR1 is SGHTA, CDR2 FQGNSA, per germline. This CDR3 region has 12 residues. The V gene lost 5 bases and the J gene lost 0 bases, with 3 bases spanning the gap. This chain's CDR3 is CASSQSTDTQYF. The CDR3, as DNA: TGTGCCAGCAGCCAAAGCACAGATACGCAGTATTTT.

This chain uses TRBV11-2 with TRBJ1-1; TRBD1 matches at 8 bases. The CDR3 loop spans 13 amino acids. Germline loops: CDR1 SGHAT, CDR2 FQNNGV. V shed 5 bases and J 5 bases; nucleotides not matched to a gene: 4. CDR3 sequence reads: CASSMYRGTEAFF. DNA for the CDR3: TGTGCCAGCAGCATGTACAGGGGGACTGAAGCTTTCTTT.

The sample holds a few counts of this clone. The same CDR3 can be traced to other DNA sequences in this sample. V and J are TRBV7-2 and TRBJ2-7, with 7 bases aligning to TRBD1. CDR1 and CDR2 (germline): SGHTA, FQGNSA. The trim removed 0 bases at V and 4 bases at J, leaving 3 bases unmatched. There are 14 residues in the CDR3. The CDR3 is CASSLAGGPYEQYF. DNA for the CDR3: TGTGCCAGCAGCTTAGCAGGGGGCCCTTACGAGCAGTACTTC.